This T cell receptor beta chain emerged from a study of vaccination and CD4 T cells after COVID-19. Study summary: According to the study, participants were given two doses of BNT162b2 or mRNA-1273 vaccine. The peptides that stimulated the cells were overlapping spike peptides from SARS-CoV-2, HCoV-NL63, HCoV-OC43 and HCoV-229E.

Treatment denoted: roughly 10-day PBMC culture with coronavirus spike peptide pools or control peptides (ViraFEST assay). The study's findings and limits: Nearly all convalescent vaccine-specific clones, 304 of 307, recognized only SARS-CoV-2 spike.

Regarding this clonotype: Its antigen is still unknown.

Germline loops: CDR1 MDHEN, CDR2 SYDVKM. Trimming took 5 bases from V and 7 from J; bases not matched to a gene: 21. The CDR3 is 18 residues long. Sequencing of the DNA from cultured CD4+ T cells was carried out with the Oncomine TCR Beta short-read assay. The source of extracted genomic DNA was cultured CD4+ T cells. TCRdb redid the calling of the PCR reads with MiXCR, one entry per CDR3 protein. The table lists about 20,000 distinct CDR3 sequences, 55% of them singletons. The genes are TRBV28 and TRBJ2-7; 9 nucleotides align to TRBD1. The TCR comes from a human donor who had recovered from COVID-19. The sample comprised CD4+ T cells from blood, cultured in vitro. The CDR3 DNA follows: TGTGCCAGCAGTCACGCCAAACTGGTCCGGGACAGGGTGGGAGAGCAGTACTTC. It specifies CASSHAKLVRDRVGEQYF.